This T cell receptor (beta chain) stems from a study of CD8+ T cells in alopecia areata. After isolation, RNA underwent reverse transcription to generate cDNA as the sequencing template. Data came from immunoSEQ multiplex PCR; TCRdb stores just in-frame clones and leaves some out. The sample has over 85,000 clones; 41% are singletons. V was pared by 0 bases and J by 2 bases, with 10 bases between. The CDR3 contains 15 residues. CDR1 is SGHRS and CDR2 is YFSETQ in the germline V gene. What was sequenced was CD4+ T cells sorted from blood. The chain combines TRBV5-1 with TRBJ2-3; D call uncertain. This TCR was recovered from a human donor with alopecia areata. The CDR3 DNA sequence: TGCGCCAGCAGCTTGGAGGGTTTTAACACAGATACGCAGTATTTT. Translating gives CASSLEGFNTDTQYF. Complete variable domain (other parts from reference TRBV5-1 and TRBJ2-3): KAGVTQTPRYLIKTRGQQVTLSCSPISGHRSVSWYQQTPGQGLQFLFEYFSETQRNKGNFPGRFSGRQFSNSRSEMNVSTLELGDSALYLCASSLEGFNTDTQYFGPGTRLTVL.